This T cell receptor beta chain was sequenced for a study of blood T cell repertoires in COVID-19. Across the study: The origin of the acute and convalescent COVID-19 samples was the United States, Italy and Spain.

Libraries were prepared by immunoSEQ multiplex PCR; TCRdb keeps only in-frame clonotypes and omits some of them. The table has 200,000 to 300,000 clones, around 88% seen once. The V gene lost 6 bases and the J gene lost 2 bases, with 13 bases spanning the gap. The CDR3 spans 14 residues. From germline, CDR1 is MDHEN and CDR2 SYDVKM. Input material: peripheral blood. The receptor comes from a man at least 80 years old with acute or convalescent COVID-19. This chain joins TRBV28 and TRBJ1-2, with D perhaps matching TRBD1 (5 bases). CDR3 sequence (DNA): TGTGCCAGCAGGAAGGACACCTCGAACTATGGCTACACCTTC. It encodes CASRKDTSNYGYTF.